Listed here are 31 T cell receptor beta chains from one sample, sequenced in a study of blood T cell repertoires in COVID-19. Data came from immunoSEQ multiplex PCR; TCRdb stores just in-frame clones and leaves some out. The table records about 180,000 clones, approximately 89% of them present only once. Sequenced: peripheral blood. The receptors were sampled from a woman in her twenties or thirties with acute or convalescent COVID-19.

The V and J genes are TRBV6-1 and TRBJ2-4; D is undetermined. Per the germline V gene, CDR1 is MNHNS and CDR2 is SASEGT. The CDR3 is 14 amino acids. Trimming stripped 1 base from V and 8 bases from J, with 12 bases between. The CDR3 region has the DNA TGTGCCAGCAGTGAAGAATTCTCCGGAGACATTCAGTACTTC. Protein: CASSEEFSGDIQYF.

The V call is TRBV9, the J call TRBJ1-1; 8 bases are a match to TRBD1. This CDR3 has 14 residues. V trimming: 3 bases; J trimming: 3 bases; junction bases outside the gene matches: 4. Germline CDR1 reads SGDLS; CDR2 reads YYNGEE. CDR3: CASSEQQGDTEAFF. The CDR3 nucleotides read TGTGCCAGCAGCGAACAACAGGGGGACACTGAAGCTTTCTTT. Full variable domain (rest looked up from reference TRBV9 and TRBJ1-1): DSGVTQTPKHLITATGQRVTLRCSPRSGDLSVYWYQQSLDQGLQFLIQYYNGEERAKGNILERFSAQQFPDLHSELNLSSLELGDSALYFCASSEQQGDTEAFFGQGTRLTVV.

V and J are TRBV5-3 and TRBJ1-1; D might be TRBD1 (5 bases). TRBV5-3 is treated as an ORF (open reading frame) with a function not yet certain. V lost 2 bases and J lost 1, with 15 bases in between. This CDR3 has 16 amino acids. CDR3 bases: TGTGCCAGAAGCTTAGCCTTGGCAGGGCGGAACACTGAAGCTTTCTTT. This encodes CARSLALAGRNTEAFF.

This rearrangement joins TRBV20-1 to TRBJ2-7; 13 bases align to TRBD2. The CDR3 has 17 amino acids. Germline CDR1 reads DFQATT; CDR2 reads SNEGSKA (reference sequence). Trimming cost V 3 bases and J 5 bases; bases outside gene matches: 13. DNA for the CDR3: TGCAGTGCTAGTTCTGCCGGACTAGCGGGAGTGGGGAACGAGCAGTACTTC. Residues: CSASSAGLAGVGNEQYF.

The rearrangement joins TRBV3-1 (or the pseudogene TRBV3-2) to TRBJ2-7; 7 positions agree with TRBD1. Germline CDR1 is LGHDT and CDR2 is YNNKEL (reference sequence). This CDR3 spans 14 amino acids. J lost 6 bases, V lost 5 bases, and 10 bases had no gene match. The CDR3: CASSKRTGYSEQYF. The DNA for the CDR3 is TGTGCCAGCAGCAAACGGACAGGTTATAGCGAGCAGTACTTC.

This chain connects TRBV6-5 to TRBJ1-6; 8 bases are shared with TRBD1. The CDR3 runs 12 residues. With V trimmed by 7 bases and J by 9 bases, 2 bases remained unmatched. In germline, CDR1 is MNHEY, CDR2 SVGAGI. Here the CDR3 reads CASKGQGSPLHF. The DNA of the CDR3 is TGTGCCAGCAAAGGACAGGGTTCACCCCTCCACTTT.

This clone was detected a few times. This chain joins TRBV18 and TRBJ2-7; 8 positions agree with TRBD2. The germline V gene has CDR1 KGHSH and CDR2 LQKENI. The CDR3 consists of 15 residues. V shed 3 bases and J 2 bases; nucleotides not matched to a gene: 6. CDR3 amino acids: CASSPASGSAYEQYF. The CDR3 DNA follows: TGTGCCAGCTCACCCGCTAGCGGGTCGGCCTACGAGCAGTACTTC.

The chain employs TRBV18 and TRBJ1-2; TRBD1 might be the D (5 bases). V lost 3 bases and J lost 8, with 13 bases in between. CDR3 length: 13 residues. Per the germline V gene, CDR1 is KGHSH and CDR2 is LQKENI. CDR3 nucleotide sequence: TGTGCCAGCTCACCGTCCAGGGACTTGGGCTACACCTTC. Its protein product is CASSPSRDLGYTF.

The chain joins TRBV5-8 to TRBJ1-2; D is uncertain. V was cut by 3 bases and J by 10 bases, with 13 bases left in between. The CDR3 sequence is 12 residues long. Germline V gene sequence: CDR1 SGHTS, CDR2 YDEGEE. The DNA for the CDR3 is TGTGCCAGCAGCTCGGGTAGCTCCCCCTACACCTTC. Its protein is CASSSGSSPYTF.

The chain recombines TRBV27 with TRBJ2-7; TRBD2 is a possible D gene (5 bases). V lost 2 bases and J lost 1, with 15 bases in between. The CDR3 contains 16 residues. CDR1 is MNHEY, CDR2 SMNVEV, per germline (reference sequence). The chain's CDR3 is CASSLRGVVLSYEQYF. CDR3 sequence (DNA): TGTGCCAGCAGTTTACGGGGAGTAGTCCTATCCTACGAGCAGTACTTC.

The V and J genes are TRBV25-1 and TRBJ1-2; D might be TRBD1 (5 bases). The CDR3 spans 15 residues. V dropped 3 bases and J dropped 11 bases, with 22 bases sitting between them. The germline V gene has CDR1 MGHDK and CDR2 SYGVNS. The DNA of the CDR3 is TGTGCCAGCAGTGATAGTCTTGAGGGGAGGGATCGTTACACCTTC. Its translation: CASSDSLEGRDRYTF.

The chain joins TRBV4-1 to TRBJ1-1; 9 nucleotides agree with TRBD1. Germline V gene data show CDR1 as MGHRA and CDR2 as YSYEKL. CDR3 length: 18 amino acids. CDR3 coding DNA: TGCCCCACCAGCCAAAGGGGGGGGAGGGACAGGGTGAACACTGAAGCTTTCTTT. This gives the protein CPTSQRGGRDRVNTEAFF.

V is TRBV5-8 and J is TRBJ2-2, with D perhaps matching TRBD2 (6 bases). Trimming took off 6 bases at V and 4 bases at J, with 10 bases between the two ends. The germline gives CDR1 SGHTS, CDR2 YDEGEE. The CDR3 has 13 amino acids. The CDR3 coding sequence is TGTGCCAGCAAAAGGAGGGGCACCGGGGAGCTGTTTTTT. Translated, it gives CASKRRGTGELFF.

This clone occurred once. This rearrangement joins TRBV6-5 to TRBJ2-1; TRBD1 aligns across 7 bases. J lost 5 bases, V lost 6 bases, and 10 bases had no gene match. CDR3 length: 15 residues. CDR1 and CDR2 from the germline V gene are MNHEY and SVGAGI. The CDR3 loop reads CASRSFGTENNEQFF. CDR3 in DNA: TGTGCCAGCAGGTCTTTTGGGACAGAGAACAATGAGCAGTTCTTC.

V is TRBV27 and J is TRBJ1-2; 11 bases map to TRBD1. Germline V gene lookup returns CDR1 MNHEY and CDR2 SMNVEV (reference sequence). J was trimmed by 8 bases and V by 2 bases; bases with no gene match: 7. The CDR3 consists of 15 residues. For the CDR3, the DNA is TGTGCCAGCAGTTTAGGGGGACAGGGGGAGACAGGCTACACCTTC. Translating gives CASSLGGQGETGYTF.

The CDR3 spells CASSIGVWETQYF. In nucleotides, the CDR3 is TGTGCCAGCAGTATAGGAGTGTGGGAGACCCAGTACTTC. The chain links TRBV27 to TRBJ2-5, with no clear D. Germline V gene sequence: CDR1 MNHEY, CDR2 SMNVEV (reference sequence). The ends were cut back, 5 bases at V and 5 bases at J, with 12 bases in the middle. The CDR3 is 13 residues long.

The rearrangement links TRBV12-3 or TRBV12-4 to TRBJ2-3; 12 bases map to TRBD2. The J segment lost 14 bases and the V segment lost 2 bases, leaving 5 bases of the junction unmatched. The CDR3 extends over 13 amino acids. The CDR3 nucleotides read TGTGCCAGCAGTTTACTAGCGGGAGGGAGAACGTATTTT. Amino acid sequence: CASSLLAGGRTYF.

V usage is TRBV12-3 or TRBV12-4 and J usage is TRBJ1-1; TRBD1 aligns across 9 bases. V dropped 7 bases and J dropped 4; count of bases not matched to a gene: 4. CDR3 length: 13 residues. In DNA, the CDR3 is TGTGCCAGCACAAGACAGGGGGGCACTGAAGCTTTCTTT. Its translation is CASTRQGGTEAFF.

On this clone itself: One end of the junction does not line up with germline, which may come from a read error. The V gene is TRBV28, the J gene TRBJ1-5, with no clear D. The CDR3 is made up of 16 amino acids. Looked up from germline, CDR1 is MDHEN and CDR2 is SYDVKM. The CDR3, as DNA: TGTGCCAGCAGTTTATGGGTTTGGGTTAGCAGTCAGCCCCAGCATTTT. This gives the protein CASSLWVWVSSQPQHF.

The chain carries TRBV11-2 and TRBJ2-1; 7 bases match TRBD1. Germline assignment: CDR1 SGHAT and CDR2 FQNNGV. The CDR3 extends over 13 amino acids. The J segment lost 0 bases and the V segment lost 8 bases, leaving 1 base of the junction unmatched. The CDR3 loop reads CASGQASYNEQFF. The CDR3 DNA follows: TGTGCCAGCGGACAGGCCTCCTACAATGAGCAGTTCTTC.

The chain uses TRBV29-1 and TRBJ1-4; D gene uncertain. This CDR3 comprises 11 residues. V gave up 7 bases and J gave up 4 bases, with 7 bases separating them. CDR1 and CDR2 (germline): SQVTM, ANQGSEA. The CDR3 loop reads CSAIFNEKLFF. The CDR3 nucleotides read TGCAGCGCAATATTTAATGAAAAACTGTTTTTT.

This sequence joins TRBV12-3 or TRBV12-4 and TRBJ2-2; D is unresolved. This CDR3 region has 12 residues. The V end lost 6 bases, the J end lost 5 bases, and 7 bases lay between the germline ends. The CDR3 coding sequence is TGTGCCAGCAGCAGCAGGACCGGGGAGCTGTTTTTT. Amino acid sequence: CASSSRTGELFF.

This chain links TRBV7-6 with TRBJ2-2; possible D gene TRBD2, 6 bases. The CDR3 is made up of 15 amino acids. V was cut by 4 bases and J by 6 bases, with 15 bases left in between. Germline V lookup: CDR1 SGHVS, CDR2 FNYEAQ. The DNA of the CDR3 is TGTGCCAGCAGCTCCTTGGGCGGGGTCGCCGGGGAGCTGTTTTTT. This sequence encodes CASSSLGGVAGELFF.

The rearrangement links TRBV3-1 (or the pseudogene TRBV3-2) to TRBJ2-1; 9 nucleotides agree with TRBD2. Germline CDR1 LGHDT, CDR2 YNNKEL (reference sequence). The CDR3 has 16 residues. V shed 6 bases and J 8 bases; nucleotides not matched to a gene: 14. CDR3 amino acids: CASRDSGRWISDEQFF. CDR3 coding DNA: TGTGCCAGCAGGGATAGCGGGAGATGGATTAGCGATGAGCAGTTCTTC.

V usage is TRBV5-1 and J usage is TRBJ2-7; perhaps TRBD1 as D (5 bases). Germline loops: CDR1 SGHRS, CDR2 YFSETQ. The CDR3 length is 12 residues. Trimming took 4 bases from V and 1 from J, leaving 6 bases between them. The CDR3 nucleotides read TGCGCCAGCAGCGGGGCATCCTACGAGCAGTACTTC. It codes for CASSGASYEQYF.

This clone was counted a few times. This rearrangement joins TRBV6-1 to TRBJ1-1; possible D gene TRBD1, 5 bases. Germline values: CDR1 MNHNS, CDR2 SASEGT. With 1 base removed from V and 7 bases from J, the gap between germline ends came to 10 bases. This CDR3 is built from 13 residues. Here the CDR3 DNA reads TGTGCCAGCAGTGAAGAACGACAGAATGAAGCTTTCTTT. Residues: CASSEERQNEAFF.

In this sample, this clone turned up once. CDR3 sequence: CASSLARNEQFF. The CDR3 DNA reads TGTGCCAGCAGCCTAGCGAGAAATGAGCAGTTCTTC. The chain couples TRBV3-1 (or the pseudogene TRBV3-2) to TRBJ2-1; a possible D gene is TRBD2 (5 bases). Trimming took 4 bases from V and 7 from J, leaving 8 bases between them. This CDR3 region has 12 residues. CDR1 and CDR2 from the germline V gene are LGHDT and YNNKEL (reference sequence).

In its sample, this clone was seen a few times. The chain combines TRBV5-6 with TRBJ1-2; D remains unclear. This CDR3 has 14 amino acids. The V gene lost 2 bases and the J gene lost 4 bases, with 12 bases spanning the gap. Germline V CDR1 and CDR2: SGHDT, YYEEEE. The CDR3 spells CASSFGWESYGYTF. Written as DNA, the CDR3 is TGTGCCAGCAGCTTTGGTTGGGAGAGCTATGGCTACACCTTC.

The V and J genes are TRBV28 and TRBJ2-7; the D is unclear. Between the trimmed V and J ends, which lost 3 bases and 3 bases, there was a span of 12 bases. In germline, CDR1 is MDHEN, CDR2 SYDVKM. This CDR3 has 14 residues. The CDR3 DNA reads TGTGCCAGCAGTTTGGTTGGGCGCAACTACGAGCAGTACTTC. Translating gives CASSLVGRNYEQYF.

A remark on this clone: The CDR3 carries no conserved terminal phenylalanine or tryptophan, so it likely arises from a read error. It is unclear where the CDR3 begins or ends on the DNA, so no DNA is shown, and the CDR3 is as TCRdb lists it. The chain recombines TRBV28 with TRBJ1-3; TRBD1 is the table's D call and was not checked against the DNA. The CDR3 is 11 residues long, counting both termini. Germline values: CDR1 MDHEN, CDR2 SYDVKM. CDR3 protein: CASSLPPDTSV.

The chain is built from TRBV9 and TRBJ2-1; 9 bases match TRBD2. The V gene end was trimmed by 0 bases and the J gene end by 6 bases; junction bases not matched to a gene: 4. The CDR3 runs to 15 residues. The germline CDR1 and CDR2 sequences are SGDLS and YYNGEE. CDR3 loop: CASSVAGTSSNEQFF. The DNA of the CDR3 is TGTGCCAGCAGCGTAGCCGGGACTAGCAGCAATGAGCAGTTCTTC.